The subject of this entry is one T cell receptor (beta chain). Antigen: not known. Germline values: CDR1 KGHSH, CDR2 LQKENI. The ends lost 0 bases at V and 6 bases at J; junction bases unmatched: 5. The CDR3 runs to 15 residues. After isolation, RNA underwent reverse transcription to generate cDNA as the sequencing template. Libraries were prepared by immunoSEQ multiplex PCR; TCRdb keeps only in-frame clonotypes and omits some of them. The sample lists 170,000 or so clones; about 60% were seen once. As for treatment: oral pan-JAK inhibitor, 5-10 mg twice daily. The entry originates in a study of CD8+ T cells in alopecia areata. Study summary: Scoring treated patients' severity relied on the percentage of scalp area affected. Findings and caveats of the study: Patients shared TCRs less clearly than mice did, possibly owing to HLA. The study found that many expanded lesional clones persisted in scalp and blood during tofacitinib. Scalp clonality dropped significantly under tofacitinib, as did expanded CD8+ top-100 clones.

The V and J genes are TRBV18 and TRBJ2-1, with 7 bases lining up with TRBD1. The sequence came from a human donor with alopecia areata. The specimen comprised CD8+ T cells sorted from blood, sampled at week 24, from a patient treated with tofacitinib. The chain's CDR3 is CASSPPDRLLNEQFF. Written as DNA, the CDR3 is TGTGCCAGCTCACCACCGGACAGGCTCCTCAATGAGCAGTTCTTC.